This TCR beta chain originates from a study of response to subunit inactivated influenza vaccine. General study points: It was suggested by the authors that few new T cells are recruited by each seasonal influenza vaccination.

Germline lookup yields CDR1 MGHRA and CDR2 YSYEKL. Trimming took 1 base from V and 3 from J; bases not matched to a gene: 5. The CDR3 consists of 15 residues. TCRdb fed the RT-PCR reads into MiXCR, producing one record per CDR3 protein. The table has hundreds of thousands of distinct CDR3 sequences, 14% seen once. This clonotype was seen a few times. Its target is unknown. Source: PBMCs from blood, taken approximately 15 days before vaccination. The genes are TRBV4-1 and TRBJ2-7, with 8 bases aligning to TRBD1. This TCR was sampled from a middle-aged man who received an inactivated influenza vaccine. The CDR3 here is CASSQAGQARYEQYF. Written as DNA, the CDR3 is TGCGCCAGCAGCCAAGCGGGACAGGCGCGCTACGAGCAGTACTTC.